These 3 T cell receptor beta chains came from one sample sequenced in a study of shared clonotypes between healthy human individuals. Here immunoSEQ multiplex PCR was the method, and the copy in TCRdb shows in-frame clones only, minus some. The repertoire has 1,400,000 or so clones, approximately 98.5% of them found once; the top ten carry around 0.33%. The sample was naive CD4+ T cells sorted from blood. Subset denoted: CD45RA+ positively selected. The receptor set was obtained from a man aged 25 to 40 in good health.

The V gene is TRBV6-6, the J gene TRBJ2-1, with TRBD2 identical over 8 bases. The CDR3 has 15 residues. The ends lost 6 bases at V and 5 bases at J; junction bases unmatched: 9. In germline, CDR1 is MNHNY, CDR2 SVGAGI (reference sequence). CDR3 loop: CASSRRLAKDNEQFF. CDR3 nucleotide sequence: TGTGCCAGCAGCCGACGACTAGCGAAAGACAATGAGCAGTTCTTC.

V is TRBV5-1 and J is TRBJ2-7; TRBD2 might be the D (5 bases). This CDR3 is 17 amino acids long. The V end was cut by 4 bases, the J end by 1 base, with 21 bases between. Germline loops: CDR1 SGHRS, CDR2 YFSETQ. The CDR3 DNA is TGCGCCAGCAGCAAGGCACGGGAACTAGGTGGGTCCTACGAGCAGTACTTC. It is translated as CASSKARELGGSYEQYF.

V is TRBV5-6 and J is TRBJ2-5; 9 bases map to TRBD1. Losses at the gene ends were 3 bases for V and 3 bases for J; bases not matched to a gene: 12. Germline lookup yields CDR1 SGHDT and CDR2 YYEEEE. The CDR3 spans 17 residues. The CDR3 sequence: CASSSPGQGLREETQYF. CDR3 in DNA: TGTGCCAGCAGCTCGCCGGGACAGGGTTTAAGGGAAGAGACCCAGTACTTC.